The 4 T cell receptor beta chains below come from one sample, sequenced in a study of blood T cell repertoires in COVID-19. Libraries were prepared by immunoSEQ multiplex PCR; TCRdb keeps only in-frame clonotypes and omits some of them. This table holds around 120,000 clones, around nine tenths found once. The sequenced material came from peripheral blood. Source of these receptors: a man in his forties or fifties with acute or convalescent COVID-19.

CDR3 residues: CASRGDRWAYEQYF. The CDR3 DNA is TGTGCCAGCAGAGGCGACAGGTGGGCCTACGAGCAGTACTTC. V and J are TRBV2 and TRBJ2-7; D is perhaps TRBD1 (6 bases). Germline CDR1 SNHLY, CDR2 FYNNEI. Trimming shortened V by 6 bases and J by 2 bases, and 14 bases separated the two germline ends. The CDR3 totals 14 residues.

The V call is TRBV5-4, the J call TRBJ2-7; 7 bases are a match to TRBD1. The germline gives CDR1 SGHNT, CDR2 YYREEE (reference sequence). This CDR3 region has 16 residues. Trimming cost V 3 bases and J 2 bases; bases outside gene matches: 11. This CDR3 reads CASSSGQAAQTYEQYF. The CDR3 DNA reads as TGTGCCAGCAGCTCAGGACAGGCCGCCCAAACCTACGAGCAGTACTTC.

The chain employs TRBV5-8 and TRBJ2-7, with TRBD1 matching over 9 bases. Germline assignment: CDR1 SGHTS and CDR2 YDEGEE. J gave up 5 bases and V 5 bases, and 11 bases lay outside the gene matches. CDR3 size: 15 residues. The DNA of the CDR3 is TGTGCCAGCAGTTACCAGGGACAGGGAACCCACGAGCAGTACTTC. Amino acid sequence: CASSYQGQGTHEQYF.

The chain has TRBV6-5 and TRBJ2-3; possible D gene TRBD1, 5 bases. The CDR3 covers 15 residues. V was shortened by 0 bases and J by 3 bases, with 10 bases between the two germline ends. Germline CDR1 is MNHEY and CDR2 is SVGAGI. In nucleotides, the CDR3 is TGTGCCAGCAGTTACTCAGGGGTCGGTACAGATACGCAGTATTTT. It specifies CASSYSGVGTDTQYF.